These 25 T cell receptor beta chains came from one sample sequenced in a study of control samples from healthy donors and cancer patients. Profiled with immunoSEQ multiplex PCR; TCRdb holds only in-frame clones, not every one. This sample has about 97,000 clones, with about 89% found just once. Sequenced material: blood. All receptors come from a man aged 25-40 years in good health.

This chain links TRBV24-1 with TRBJ1-1; D is uncertain. The V end lost 7 bases, the J end lost 1 base, and 12 bases lay between the germline ends. The germline V gene has CDR1 KGHDR and CDR2 SFDVKD. CDR3 length equals 14 residues. The CDR3 coding sequence is TGTGCCACCAGAGGAGCTGGCGGGAACACTGAAGCTTTCTTT. The encoded protein is CATRGAGGNTEAFF.

The chain links TRBV7-9 to TRBJ2-1, with D maybe TRBD2 (6 bases). This CDR3 has 16 residues. V was pared by 1 base and J by 8 bases, with 18 bases between. Germline CDR1 SEHNR, CDR2 FQNEAQ (reference sequence). CDR3 amino acids: CASSLVILAIEDEQFF. The CDR3 DNA sequence: TGTGCCAGCAGCTTAGTAATCCTAGCGATAGAGGATGAGCAGTTCTTC.

To note about this clone: Other DNA sequences in the sample encode the same CDR3. The CDR3 reads CASSFYSNQPQHF. The CDR3 nucleotides are TGTGCCAGCAGTTTCTATAGCAATCAGCCCCAGCATTTT. The chain combines TRBV6-5 with TRBJ1-5; D is unresolved. CDR3 length: 13 amino acids. Trimming stripped 4 bases from V and 0 bases from J, with 4 bases between. Germline lookup yields CDR1 MNHEY and CDR2 SVGAGI.

J is TRBJ1-1 and V is TRBV11-2; TRBD1 might be the D (5 bases). Germline CDR1 is SGHAT and CDR2 is FQNNGV. V was clipped by 1 base and J by 4 bases, with 13 bases between them. The CDR3 has 15 residues. This chain's CDR3 is CASSLAGRVGTEAFF. DNA of the CDR3: TGTGCCAGCAGCTTAGCGGGCAGGGTGGGCACTGAAGCTTTCTTT.

The chain joins TRBV19 to TRBJ1-2; 7 bases agree with TRBD1. The trim removed 8 bases at V and 4 bases at J, leaving 4 bases unmatched. Germline CDR1 LNHDA, CDR2 SQIVND (reference sequence). CDR3 length: 12 amino acids. The CDR3 coding sequence is TGTGCCAGTTTCCAGGGGGGCTATGGCTACACCTTC. It translates to CASFQGGYGYTF.

This clone was detected a few times. The chain carries TRBV7-9 and TRBJ2-5, with a tentative D call TRBD2 (6 bases). The ends were cut back, 4 bases at V and 4 bases at J, with 22 bases in the middle. This CDR3 is built from 17 residues. The germline V gene has CDR1 SEHNR and CDR2 FQNEAQ (reference sequence). CDR3 bases: TGTGCCAGCAGCTCATCGGCGCGACTAGTTCGGCCAGAGACCCAGTACTTC. Residues: CASSSSARLVRPETQYF.

In DNA form, the CDR3 reads TGTGCCAGCAGCTACGGGACTAGCGGATACAATGAGCAGTTCTTC. Encoded protein: CASSYGTSGYNEQFF. The V and J genes are TRBV5-4 and TRBJ2-1, with 11 bases lining up with TRBD2. Germline values: CDR1 SGHNT, CDR2 YYREEE (reference sequence). CDR3 length equals 15 residues. V gave up 3 bases and J gave up 4 bases; unmatched junction bases: 3.

The chain joins TRBV5-5 to TRBJ1-5, with D possibly matching TRBD1 (5 bases). V was cut by 4 bases and J by 4 bases, with 15 bases left in between. The length of the CDR3 is 15 residues. Germline V gene lookup returns CDR1 SGHKS and CDR2 YYEKEE (reference sequence). The CDR3 reads CASSPEIWGNQPQHF. The CDR3 DNA is TGTGCCAGCAGCCCGGAGATATGGGGGAATCAGCCCCAGCATTTT.

This chain uses TRBV2 with TRBJ1-1; D might be TRBD1 (5 bases). The CDR3 extends over 16 amino acids. CDR1 is SNHLY, CDR2 FYNNEI, per germline. Deletions cut 5 bases from V and 3 bases from J, with 19 bases between. CDR3 region: CASSFQGRGLDTEAFF. The CDR3 coding sequence is TGTGCCAGCAGTTTCCAGGGACGGGGGTTAGACACTGAAGCTTTCTTT.

This sequence joins TRBV4-3 and TRBJ2-3; D may be TRBD2 (5 bases). Germline V gene sequence: CDR1 LGHNA, CDR2 YSLEER. The CDR3 loop spans 17 amino acids. The V end was cut by 0 bases, the J end by 6 bases, with 19 bases between. CDR3 sequence reads: CASSQDLRVYGRDTQYF. CDR3 coding DNA: TGCGCCAGCAGCCAAGATTTGCGGGTGTATGGGCGGGATACGCAGTATTTT.

The chain uses TRBV6-6 and TRBJ2-7, with 8 positions matching TRBD1. Trimming at V came to 7 bases and at J to 1 base, leaving 9 bases not matched to a gene. The CDR3 has 15 residues. Looked up from germline, CDR1 is MNHNY and CDR2 is SVGAGI (reference sequence). The CDR3 sequence: CASIRGTGYSYEQYF. DNA for the CDR3: TGTGCCAGCATTCGGGGGACAGGATATTCCTACGAGCAGTACTTC.

The CDR3 here is CASSFPSNNEQFF. The DNA of the CDR3 is TGTGCCAGCAGCTTCCCCAGCAACAATGAGCAGTTCTTC. This chain links TRBV7-2 with TRBJ2-1; no clear D gene. Germline loops: CDR1 SGHTA, CDR2 FQGNSA. V shed 3 bases and J shed 5 bases, with 8 bases lying between them. The CDR3 loop spans 13 amino acids.

In DNA, the CDR3 is TGCGCCAGCAGCTACGGACAGGGGGCGTATAATGAGCAGTTCTTC. It encodes CASSYGQGAYNEQFF. V and J are TRBV5-1 and TRBJ2-1; 11 positions match TRBD1. Trimming at V came to 3 bases and at J to 7 bases, leaving 6 bases not matched to a gene. CDR1 is SGHRS and CDR2 is YFSETQ in the germline V gene. The CDR3 totals 15 residues.

The gene calls are TRBV12-3 or TRBV12-4 and TRBJ2-3; the D is unclear. The V end lost 2 bases, the J end lost 6 bases, and 3 bases lay between the germline ends. CDR3 size: 11 residues. As DNA, the CDR3 is TGTGCCAGCAGTTTATCCGATACGCAGTATTTT. This gives the protein CASSLSDTQYF.

The chain links TRBV7-8 to TRBJ1-3; D unresolved. V was pared by 1 base and J by 7 bases, with 5 bases between. Germline V gene lookup returns CDR1 SGHVS and CDR2 FQNEAQ. The CDR3 spans 12 residues. CDR3 residues: CASSLVGNTIYF. CDR3 coding DNA: TGTGCCAGCAGCTTAGTGGGGAACACCATATATTTT.

The chain joins TRBV12-1 to TRBJ2-3; TRBD1 reflects the table's D call only, with no check against the DNA. TRBV12-1 is shown as a pseudogene. This CDR3 has 16 residues. The CDR3 bases are TGTGCCAGCAGCTTTCCCAGGGGGCTTTTCACAGATACGCAGTATTTT. Its translation is CASSFPRGLFTDTQYF.

The J gene is TRBJ2-7, the V gene TRBV4-1; D ambiguous. The CDR3 consists of 15 residues. V was trimmed by 0 bases and J by 6 bases, leaving 15 bases between them. In germline, CDR1 is MGHRA, CDR2 YSYEKL. CDR3 in amino acids: CASSQETAYVAEQYV. The CDR3 nucleotides are TGCGCCAGCAGCCAAGAGACGGCTTACGTAGCCGAGCAGTACGTC.

V is TRBV7-8 and J is TRBJ2-5; no reliable D call. Trimming took off 5 bases at V and 0 bases at J, with 4 bases between the two ends. Germline CDR1 SGHVS, CDR2 FQNEAQ. The CDR3 loop spans 12 amino acids. The CDR3 bases are TGTGCCAGCAGCGAGTACCAAGAGACCCAGTACTTC. Its protein is CASSEYQETQYF.

The chain links TRBV10-1 to TRBJ1-2; no definite D call. This CDR3 has 14 amino acids. Germline assignment: CDR1 WNHNN and CDR2 SYGVQD (reference sequence). V dropped 8 bases and J dropped 3 bases, with 16 bases sitting between them. The CDR3 DNA reads TGCGCCAGCGGACCCTCATTGCTGGACTATGGCTACACCTTC. Translation gives CASGPSLLDYGYTF.

Concerning this clone: One end of the junction fails to match germline, which may point to a read error. This chain connects TRBV18 to TRBJ2-3; 9 positions match TRBD2. CDR1 and CDR2 from the germline V gene are KGHSH and LQKENI. The CDR3 loop spans 15 amino acids. The CDR3 loop is CAGSLDSGSPDTQYF. The CDR3 DNA reads as TGTGCCGGCTCCCTCGATAGCGGGAGCCCAGATACGCAGTATTTT.

In this sample, this clone turned up once. The chain has TRBV2 and TRBJ1-2; D call uncertain. Trimming left V 3 bases short and J 6 bases short, with 2 bases between. Germline CDR1 is SNHLY and CDR2 is FYNNEI. This CDR3 has 10 residues. The CDR3 here is CASSEDGYTF. The CDR3 DNA sequence: TGTGCCAGCAGTGAGGATGGCTACACCTTC.

On this clone itself: The junction differs from germline at one of its ends, possibly a read error. This chain connects TRBV5-6 to TRBJ2-1; 10 bases align to TRBD1. This CDR3 spans 15 amino acids. Germline loops: CDR1 SGHDT, CDR2 YYEEEE. The CDR3: CASGLTGGAYNEQFF. The CDR3 DNA sequence: TGTGCCAGCGGCTTGACAGGGGGCGCCTACAATGAGCAGTTCTTC.

For this clone: Other DNA sequences from this sample encode an identical CDR3 as well. The chain uses TRBV12-5 and TRBJ1-2; 9 nucleotides align to TRBD1. V lost 6 bases and J lost 7; bases outside the gene matches: 15. The CDR3 spans 16 residues. CDR1 is LGHNT and CDR2 is FRNRAP in the germline V gene. The CDR3 loop reads CASGTSLDRGGGGYTF. The CDR3 DNA reads TGTGCTAGTGGCACTAGCCTGGACAGGGGAGGGGGTGGCTACACCTTC.

The chain has TRBV4-3 and TRBJ1-1, with D hard to call. Trimming removed 4 bases at V and 5 bases at J, with 14 bases between. The CDR3 spans 14 residues. Looked up from germline, CDR1 is LGHNA and CDR2 is YSLEER. Written as DNA, the CDR3 is TGCGCCAGCAGCCCTGGACGCCGGGAGACTGAAGCTTTCTTT. This sequence encodes CASSPGRRETEAFF.

The chain uses TRBV5-1 and TRBJ2-5; 7 bases map to TRBD2. Germline trimming cut 0 bases from V and 3 bases from J; bases unmatched to any gene: 5. CDR1 SGHRS and CDR2 YFSETQ come from the germline V gene. CDR3 size: 15 residues. This CDR3 reads CASSLEALAEETQYF. The DNA of the CDR3 is TGCGCCAGCAGCTTGGAGGCGCTAGCGGAAGAGACCCAGTACTTC.